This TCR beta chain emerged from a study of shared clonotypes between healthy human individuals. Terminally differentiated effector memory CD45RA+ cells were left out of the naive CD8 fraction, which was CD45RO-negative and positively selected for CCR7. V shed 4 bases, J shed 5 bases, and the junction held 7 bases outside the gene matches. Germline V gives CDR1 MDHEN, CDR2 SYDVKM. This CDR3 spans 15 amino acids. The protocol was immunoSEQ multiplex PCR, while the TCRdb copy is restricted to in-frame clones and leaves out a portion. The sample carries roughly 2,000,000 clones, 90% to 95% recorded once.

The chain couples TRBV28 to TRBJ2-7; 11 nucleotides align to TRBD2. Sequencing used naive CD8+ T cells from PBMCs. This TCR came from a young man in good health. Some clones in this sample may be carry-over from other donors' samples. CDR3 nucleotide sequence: TGTGCCAGCAGTTCCCAACTAGCGGGAGCAGACGAGCAGTACTTC. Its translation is CASSSQLAGADEQYF.